Each of the 28 T cell receptor beta chains below was sequenced from the same sample in a study of shared clonotypes between healthy human individuals. The protocol was immunoSEQ multiplex PCR, while the TCRdb copy is restricted to in-frame clones and leaves out a portion. The table includes approximately 940,000 clones, over 75% detected once. Source material: memory CD4+ T cells sorted from blood. Subset reported: CD45RA-negative fraction. The receptors derive from a man in his late teens or twenties in good health.

The V gene is TRBV6-5, the J gene TRBJ1-1, with 7 bases aligning to TRBD1. The germline V gene has CDR1 MNHEY and CDR2 SVGAGI. J gave up 3 bases and V 0 bases, and 4 bases lay outside the gene matches. This CDR3 is built from 15 residues. The CDR3 nucleotides are TGTGCCAGCAGTTACTCCGGGACAGAGGACACTGAAGCTTTCTTT. This translates into CASSYSGTEDTEAFF.

The V and J genes are TRBV30 and TRBJ2-5; 7 nucleotides match TRBD1. Germline values: CDR1 GTSNPN, CDR2 SVGIG (reference sequence). CDR3 length equals 13 residues. V shed 4 bases, J shed 5 bases, and the junction held 7 bases outside the gene matches. Here the CDR3 DNA reads TGTGCCTGGACCCTAAGGGGGCCGGAGACCCAGTACTTC. Protein: CAWTLRGPETQYF.

V usage is TRBV4-1 and J usage is TRBJ1-4, with D hard to call. Germline-derived CDR1 and CDR2 are MGHRA and YSYEKL. V lost 1 base and J lost 5, with 5 bases in between. This CDR3 has 13 amino acids. The CDR3: CASSQVQNEKLFF. In DNA, the CDR3 is TGCGCCAGCAGCCAAGTGCAGAATGAAAAACTGTTTTTT.

The chain joins TRBV7-8 to TRBJ2-7; D may be TRBD2 (5 bases). CDR1 and CDR2 from the germline V gene are SGHVS and FQNEAQ. V shed 1 base and J shed 7 bases, with 8 bases lying between them. The CDR3 totals 12 residues. CDR3: CASSLGTGEQYF. The DNA of the CDR3 is TGTGCCAGCAGCTTAGGTACGGGAGAGCAGTACTTC.

The J gene is TRBJ2-1, the V gene TRBV27; D tentatively reads TRBD1 or TRBD2 (6 bases each). CDR3 size: 15 residues. Per the germline V gene, CDR1 is MNHEY and CDR2 is SMNVEV (reference sequence). V was trimmed by 6 bases and J by 4 bases, leaving 16 bases between them. CDR3 in DNA: TGTGCCAGCAGGTTTGAAACGGGGGCTTACAATGAGCAGTTCTTC. As protein: CASRFETGAYNEQFF.

The rearrangement links TRBV2 to TRBJ2-1; D could derive from TRBD1 or TRBD2 (5 bases each). The CDR3 runs 15 residues. V gave up 8 bases and J gave up 0 bases, with 14 bases separating them. The germline CDR1 and CDR2 sequences are SNHLY and FYNNEI. As DNA, the CDR3 is TGTGCCAGCGGGGACCAGGTTTTCTCCTACAATGAGCAGTTCTTC. Translating it yields CASGDQVFSYNEQFF.

This clone was seen only once. The chain combines TRBV5-5 with TRBJ1-5; no reliable D call. The CDR3 spans 15 residues. The germline CDR1 and CDR2 sequences are SGHKS and YYEKEE (reference sequence). V was cut by 4 bases and J by 4 bases, with 15 bases left in between. In DNA, the CDR3 is TGTGCCAGCAGCCAAACGGAGGGTTGGAATCAGCCCCAGCATTTT. It yields the protein CASSQTEGWNQPQHF.

The chain has TRBV19 and TRBJ2-1; D gene ambiguous. Germline lookup yields CDR1 LNHDA and CDR2 SQIVND (reference sequence). The CDR3 has 13 residues. The V end lost 3 bases, the J end lost 6 bases, and 9 bases lay between the germline ends. Written as DNA, the CDR3 is TGTGCCAGTAGTATTTCGCGCGGCAATGAGCAGTTCTTC. Its translation: CASSISRGNEQFF.

The rearrangement uses TRBV28 and TRBJ2-7; D is possibly TRBD2 (6 bases). The germline CDR1 and CDR2 sequences are MDHEN and SYDVKM. The CDR3 length is 14 residues. The V end was cut by 8 bases, the J end by 3 bases, with 17 bases between. The CDR3 DNA reads as TGTGCCAGCGGATCCTTGGGCGGGGTCTACGAGCAGTACTTC. This translates into CASGSLGGVYEQYF.

V is TRBV5-6 and J is TRBJ1-5; maybe TRBD1 (6 bases). The CDR3 loop spans 16 amino acids. With 5 bases removed from V and 3 bases from J, the gap between germline ends came to 18 bases. Germline CDR1 is SGHDT and CDR2 is YYEEEE. The DNA of the CDR3 is TGTGCCAGCAGTTCTACAGGGACGGGGCTCAATCAGCCCCAGCATTTT. Protein product: CASSSTGTGLNQPQHF.

The chain employs TRBV6-5 and TRBJ2-7; tentatively, D is TRBD2 (6 bases). The CDR3 has 13 residues. Trimming stripped 5 bases from V and 7 bases from J, with 15 bases between. Germline V gives CDR1 MNHEY, CDR2 SVGAGI. CDR3 sequence reads: CASSRGGEREQYF. As DNA, the CDR3 is TGTGCCAGCAGTCGTGGAGGGGAACGGGAGCAGTACTTC.

V usage is TRBV5-1 and J usage is TRBJ2-7; 7 nucleotides agree with TRBD1. Germline V gene sequence: CDR1 SGHRS, CDR2 YFSETQ. Trimming removed 6 bases from V and 5 bases from J; junction bases left unmatched: 11. The CDR3 contains 14 residues. The CDR3 here is CASTPRGGADEQYF. CDR3 in DNA: TGCGCCAGCACCCCCCGAGGGGGCGCAGACGAGCAGTACTTC.

The V gene is TRBV5-1, the J gene TRBJ2-7; no firm D call. Trimming pared 4 bases from V and 0 bases from J, leaving 5 bases between. The CDR3 length is 12 residues. Germline assignment: CDR1 SGHRS and CDR2 YFSETQ. The chain's CDR3 is CASSESSYEQYF. The CDR3 nucleotides are TGCGCCAGCAGCGAGAGCTCCTACGAGCAGTACTTC.

This clone appeared a few times. At the DNA level, this CDR3 is encoded by other sequences in the same sample as well. The chain recombines TRBV9 with TRBJ2-2; D call uncertain. Germline lookup yields CDR1 SGDLS and CDR2 YYNGEE. CDR3 length equals 13 residues. The V and J ends lost 0 bases and 4 bases respectively, with 4 bases between them. CDR3 in DNA: TGTGCCAGCAGCGTAGGTGGCACCGGGGAGCTGTTTTTT. This codes for CASSVGGTGELFF.

The rearrangement uses TRBV10-2 and TRBJ1-1; D ambiguous. Trimming stripped 4 bases from V and 1 base from J, with 4 bases between. CDR3 length equals 12 residues. Germline CDR1 WSHSY, CDR2 SAAADI. CDR3 in amino acids: CASSAGNTEAFF. CDR3 sequence (DNA): TGCGCCAGCAGTGCGGGGAACACTGAAGCTTTCTTT.

The rearrangement links TRBV6-1 to TRBJ1-2, with 9 bases aligning to TRBD1. The germline V gene has CDR1 MNHNS and CDR2 SASEGT. V lost 5 bases and J lost 6; bases outside the gene matches: 4. The CDR3 runs to 13 residues. The chain's CDR3 is CASSWGQGNGYTF. In DNA form, the CDR3 reads TGTGCCAGCAGTTGGGGACAGGGTAATGGCTACACCTTC.

The chain uses TRBV5-6 and TRBJ1-6, with TRBD1 matching 10 bases. This CDR3 region has 16 residues. Trimming cost V 3 bases and J 3 bases; bases outside gene matches: 3. Germline loops: CDR1 SGHDT, CDR2 YYEEEE. The CDR3 DNA reads as TGTGCCAGCAGCTCGACAGGGGGCTTCTATAATTCACCCCTCCACTTT. Translated: CASSSTGGFYNSPLHF.

The V gene is TRBV5-1, the J gene TRBJ2-6, with D unclear. Trimming removed 0 bases from V and 1 base from J, with 8 bases in between. Germline CDR1 reads SGHRS; CDR2 reads YFSETQ. This CDR3 is built from 16 residues. Here the CDR3 reads CASSLARTSGANVLTF. CDR3 nucleotide sequence: TGCGCCAGCAGCTTGGCCCGCACTTCTGGGGCCAACGTCCTGACTTTC. Full variable domain (outside the CDR3, taken from reference TRBV5-1 and TRBJ2-6): KAGVTQTPRYLIKTRGQQVTLSCSPISGHRSVSWYQQTPGQGLQFLFEYFSETQRNKGNFPGRFSGRQFSNSRSEMNVSTLELGDSALYLCASSLARTSGANVLTFGAGSRLTVL.

CDR3 in amino acids: CASSSAPGQGNYEQYF. CDR3 DNA: TGCGCCAGCAGCTCGGCCCCGGGACAGGGAAACTACGAGCAGTACTTC. The chain employs TRBV5-1 and TRBJ2-7; 9 nucleotides match TRBD1. CDR1 SGHRS and CDR2 YFSETQ come from the germline V gene. V lost 3 bases and J lost 3; bases outside the gene matches: 10. The length of the CDR3 is 16 residues.

DNA for the CDR3: TGTGCCAGCAGCCGCAACCCCGGGACCCACTACGAGCAGTACTTC. Protein sequence: CASSRNPGTHYEQYF. The rearrangement links TRBV7-2 to TRBJ2-7; possibly TRBD1 or TRBD2 for D (5 bases each). The germline gives CDR1 SGHTA, CDR2 FQGNSA. The CDR3 has 15 residues. V lost 5 bases, J lost 3 bases, and 17 bases lay in between.

The J gene is TRBJ2-3, the V gene TRBV19; 8 nucleotides line up with TRBD2. The CDR3 consists of 14 residues. Germline assignment: CDR1 LNHDA and CDR2 SQIVND (reference sequence). J gave up 7 bases and V 5 bases, and 8 bases lay outside the gene matches. Here the CDR3 DNA reads TGTGCCAGTAGTGCAAACAGCGGGAGTTATACGCAGTATTTT. Translating it yields CASSANSGSYTQYF.

The count of this clone is one. The chain has TRBV19 and TRBJ1-1, with D possibly matching TRBD1 (5 bases). V lost 0 bases, J lost 5 bases, and 13 bases lay in between. In germline, CDR1 is LNHDA, CDR2 SQIVND (reference sequence). This CDR3 contains 15 residues. In nucleotides, the CDR3 is TGTGCCAGTAGTATAGAGGGAGGGGTTGGGACTGAAGCTTTCTTT. It encodes CASSIEGGVGTEAFF.

This chain uses TRBV7-3 with TRBJ2-7; tentatively, D is TRBD1 (8 bases). Germline CDR1 and CDR2: SGHTA and FQGTGA. Trimming stripped 10 bases from V and 4 bases from J, with 20 bases between. The CDR3 spans 14 residues. In DNA, the CDR3 is TGTGCCACCAACAGGGGGAGGGCTACTTACGAGCAGTACTTC. It specifies CATNRGRATYEQYF.

The chain carries TRBV5-1 and TRBJ2-7, with 9 bases matching TRBD2. The V gene end was trimmed by 0 bases and the J gene end by 0 bases; junction bases not matched to a gene: 1. CDR1 is SGHRS, CDR2 YFSETQ, per germline. The CDR3 runs 15 residues. This CDR3 reads CASSLDSGSSYEQYF. CDR3 sequence (DNA): TGCGCCAGCAGCTTGGATAGCGGGAGCTCCTACGAGCAGTACTTC.

The V gene is TRBV7-2, the J gene TRBJ2-5; D is possibly TRBD2 (7 bases). CDR1 SGHTA and CDR2 FQGNSA come from the germline V gene. The length of the CDR3 is 15 residues. Trimming left V 3 bases short and J 4 bases short, with 15 bases between. Here the CDR3 reads CASSFQGGARETQYF. CDR3 coding DNA: TGTGCCAGCAGCTTCCAAGGGGGGGCTAGAGAGACCCAGTACTTC. Supplemented by reference TRBV7-2 and TRBJ2-5, the full variable domain reads GAGVSQSPSNKVTEKGKDVELRCDPISGHTALYWYRQSLGQGLEFLIYFQGNSAPDKSGLPSDRFSAERTGGSVSTLTIQRTQQEDSAVYLCASSFQGGARETQYFGPGTRLLVL.

The chain is built from TRBV2 and TRBJ1-1, with a weak D call TRBD1 (5 bases). Trimming cost V 2 bases and J 11 bases, with 12 bases left between them. There are 12 residues in the CDR3. Germline V gene lookup returns CDR1 SNHLY and CDR2 FYNNEI. The CDR3 nucleotides read TGTGCCAGCAGTGAAACCCTCGCAGGGGCTTTCTTT. Its protein is CASSETLAGAFF.

The chain links TRBV10-3 to TRBJ2-7, with 10 bases lining up with TRBD1. V lost 6 bases and J lost 4; bases outside the gene matches: 6. Per the germline V gene, CDR1 is ENHRY and CDR2 is SYGVKD. The CDR3 consists of 14 residues. The CDR3 here is CAISSTGGAYEQYF. CDR3 sequence (DNA): TGTGCCATCAGCTCGACAGGGGGCGCGTACGAGCAGTACTTC.

This clone has only one observation. The V call is TRBV4-1, the J call TRBJ2-3; TRBD1 aligns across 8 bases. The CDR3 has 18 residues. V gave up 0 bases and J gave up 5 bases; unmatched junction bases: 13. Looked up from germline, CDR1 is MGHRA and CDR2 is YSYEKL. The CDR3 region has the DNA TGCGCCAGCAGCCAAGATGATGGGAACAGGGGGATTAGAGATACGCAGTATTTT. Encoded protein: CASSQDDGNRGIRDTQYF.